One and the same sample provided the 2 T cell receptor beta chains below, sequenced in a study of cytomegalovirus exposure and HLA in healthy donors. PCR primers comprised 60 Vbeta and 13 Jbeta primers. Produced via immunoSEQ multiplex PCR; TCRdb's table is partial and in-frame only. The sample lists about 88,000 clones; approximately 90% were seen once. The sequenced sample was PBMCs. Source of these receptors: a young man in good health and CMV-seronegative.

The J gene is TRBJ1-4, the V gene TRBV7-2; 7 bases are shared with TRBD1. Germline CDR1 is SGHTA and CDR2 is FQGNSA. The CDR3 consists of 18 residues. With 1 base clipped from V and 0 bases from J, the junction kept 8 bases outside the gene matches. The DNA of the CDR3 is TGTGCCAGCAGCTTAGGTGGGCAGGGGGTCACAACTAATGAAAAACTGTTTTTT. Translated: CASSLGGQGVTTNEKLFF.

V is TRBV25-1 and J is TRBJ1-2; maybe TRBD1 (6 bases). The CDR3 has 15 amino acids. V lost 0 bases and J 8 bases, leaving 16 bases between the germline ends. CDR1 MGHDK and CDR2 SYGVNS come from the germline V gene. The CDR3 here is CASSEYGGGAKGYTF. The CDR3 DNA follows: TGTGCCAGCAGTGAATATGGCGGGGGGGCGAAGGGCTACACCTTC.